The text below deals with one T cell receptor (beta chain). No antigen is known for it. This entry belongs to a study of blood T cells in healthy people across ages. Study-level findings and limits: More naive CD4+ cells and higher diversity were found in long-lived than in aged donors.

CDR1 is MNHNY, CDR2 SVGAGI, per germline (reference sequence). This CDR3 comprises 16 residues. The junction had 6 bases not matched to a gene; V was cut back by 0 bases and J by 5 bases. A J-beta primer mix and a sample-barcoded 5' primer were used in a second PCR of roughly 6 to 12 cycles. TCRdb reanalysed the 5' RACE reads using MiXCR and keeps one entry per CDR3 protein. The table shows about 780,000 distinct CDR3 sequences, with about 26% occurring only once. This same sample was also part of a study on T cells of mothers and their children.

Source material: blood. The gene calls are TRBV6-6 and TRBJ2-5; 10 bases fit TRBD2. This receptor was taken from a boy aged 5-17 years in good health. The CDR3 DNA is TGTGCCAGCAGTTACTCCCTAGCGGGGGCTTGGGAGACCCAGTACTTC. Translation: CASSYSLAGAWETQYF.